The clone carrying this T cell receptor beta chain appeared many times. Here immunoSEQ multiplex PCR was the method, and the copy in TCRdb shows in-frame clones only, minus some. This sample has 200,000 to 300,000 clones, with 84% found just once. These data originate in a study of blood T cell repertoires in COVID-19. Study as a whole: T cells, B-cell-depleted T cells, or PBMCs supplied cDNA or gDNA.

The receptor was derived from a woman aged 35 to 49 who had recovered from COVID-19. Sequences were obtained from peripheral blood.

CDR3 protein: CASSLGQLQETQYF. The CDR3 coding sequence is TGTGCCAGCAGCCTAGGACAGTTACAAGAGACCCAGTACTTC. This rearrangement joins TRBV14 to TRBJ2-5, with D tentatively TRBD1 (6 bases). The CDR3 is 14 amino acids. Between the trimmed V and J ends, which lost 4 bases and 2 bases, there was a span of 11 bases. Germline CDR1 SGHDN, CDR2 FVKESK.